This entry is about one T cell receptor (beta chain). The data were taken from a study of blood T cell repertoires in COVID-19. The overall study: Samples representing acute and convalescent COVID-19 were sourced from the United States, Italy and Spain. T cells, B-cell-depleted T cells, or PBMCs provided the cDNA or gDNA that served as material.

In the original analysis: Amplification of reference gene primers was used by the study to estimate nucleated cell counts. Profiling relied on immunoSEQ multiplex PCR, and the TCRdb table lists in-frame clones only, not all of them. That table supplies the V and J calls and clone size; D and trimming were determined from the DNA. This sample has about 240,000 clones, with about 83% found just once. The CDR3 has 17 amino acids. Trimming at V came to 4 bases and at J to 4 bases, leaving 11 bases not matched to a gene. Germline V CDR1 and CDR2: SGDLS, YYNGEE. The TCR was taken from a human donor in a cohort sampled during active COVID-19. This sequence joins TRBV9 and TRBJ2-2; the match to TRBD2 covers 9 bases. Input material: peripheral blood. As DNA, the CDR3 is TGTGCCAGCAGCATCCGGTTAGCGGGGGTCGCCACCGGGGAGCTGTTTTTT. Encoded protein: CASSIRLAGVATGELFF.